This T cell receptor (beta chain) was identified during a study of blood T cell repertoires in COVID-19. Using immunoSEQ multiplex PCR, the repertoire was profiled, and TCRdb retains in-frame clones only, with some absent. This table has just over 300,000 clones, 80% to 90% appearing once. Germline V gene data show CDR1 as MDHEN and CDR2 as SYDVKM. Trimming removed 7 bases from V and 12 bases from J, with 22 bases in between. This CDR3 has 14 residues. The chain couples TRBV28 to TRBJ1-5, with D uncertain. The receptor was derived from a young woman who had recovered from COVID-19. Sequencing was performed on PBMCs or T cells enriched from blood (not recorded which). CDR3: CASIGDSVSLLQHF. The CDR3 nucleotides read TGTGCCAGCATCGGAGACTCTGTAAGTCTACTCCAGCATTTT.